This T cell receptor (beta chain) was recorded in a study of OX40 agonist ivuxolimab in advanced cancers. Study background: Dose-escalation patients were diagnosed with hepatocellular carcinoma, melanoma, renal cell cancer or head and neck cancer.

This CDR3 comprises 13 residues. V was pared by 6 bases and J by 4 bases, with 12 bases between. Germline V gene lookup returns CDR1 MDHEN and CDR2 SYDVKM. The repertoire was sequenced with immunoSEQ multiplex PCR; TCRdb's copy has only in-frame clones and lacks some. Among some 60,000 clones listed, 70% to 90% were seen once. The V call is TRBV28, the J call TRBJ1-2; a weak D match, TRBD1 (6 bases). The material sequenced was CD4+ or CD8+ T cells sorted from blood, taken in a trial of the OX40 agonist ivuxolimab. This sequence was found in an adult with an advanced solid tumor such as melanoma, head and neck, liver or kidney cancer. CDR3 coding DNA: TGTGCCAGCAGCCTAGGACAGCTCTATGGCTACACCTTC. It codes for CASSLGQLYGYTF.